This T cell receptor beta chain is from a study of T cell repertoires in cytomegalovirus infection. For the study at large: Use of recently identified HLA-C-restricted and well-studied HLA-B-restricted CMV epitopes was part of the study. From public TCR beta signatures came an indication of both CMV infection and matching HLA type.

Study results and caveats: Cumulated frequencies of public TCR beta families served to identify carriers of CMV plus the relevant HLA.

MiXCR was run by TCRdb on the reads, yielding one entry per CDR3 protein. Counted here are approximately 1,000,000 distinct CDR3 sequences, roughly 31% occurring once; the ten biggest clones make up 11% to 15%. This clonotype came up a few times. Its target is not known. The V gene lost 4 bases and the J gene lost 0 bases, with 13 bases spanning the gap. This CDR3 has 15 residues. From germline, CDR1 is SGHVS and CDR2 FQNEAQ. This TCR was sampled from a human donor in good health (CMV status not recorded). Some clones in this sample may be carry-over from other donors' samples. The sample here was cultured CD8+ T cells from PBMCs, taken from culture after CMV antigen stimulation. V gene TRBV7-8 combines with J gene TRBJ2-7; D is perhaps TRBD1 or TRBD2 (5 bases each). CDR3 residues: CASSSGTTSSYEQYF. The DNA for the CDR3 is TGTGCCAGCAGCTCGGGGACCACTAGCTCCTACGAGCAGTACTTC.